A single sample is the source of the 29 T cell receptor beta chains below, sequenced in a study of high-grade serous ovarian cancer treatment subgroups. The method was immunoSEQ multiplex PCR; TCRdb's version includes in-frame clones alone and lacks a portion of them. The table shows about 5,800 clones, with approximately 70% occurring only once. The tumor samples were collected prior to definitive surgery or chemotherapy. Sequenced: tumor tissue. The receptors were gathered from a human donor with high-grade serous ovarian cancer.

The chain is built from TRBV18 and TRBJ2-7; D uncertain. The CDR3 contains 12 residues. CDR1 and CDR2 from the germline V gene are KGHSH and LQKENI. Trimming took 6 bases from V and 9 from J, leaving 15 bases between them. CDR3 sequence (DNA): TGTGCCAGCTCCCCGTCGGCCCTGGGGCAGTACTTC. Amino acids: CASSPSALGQYF. Combining the CDR3 with reference TRBV18 and TRBJ2-7 gives the whole variable domain NAGVMQNPRHLVRRRGQEARLRCSPMKGHSHVYWYRQLPEEGLKFMVYLQKENIIDESGMPKERFSAEFPKEGPSILRIQQVVRGDSAAYFCASSPSALGQYFGPGTRLTVT.

The chain combines TRBV7-9 with TRBJ1-1; D perhaps matches TRBD1 (5 bases). The germline V gene encodes CDR1 SEHNR and CDR2 FQNEAQ (reference sequence). V dropped 3 bases and J dropped 6 bases, with 20 bases sitting between them. CDR3 length: 16 residues. CDR3 DNA sequence: TGTGCCAGCAGCTTCTCCCCTCCCAGGGAGGAGGCTGAAGCTTTCTTT. Encoded protein: CASSFSPPREEAEAFF.

This chain uses TRBV28 with TRBJ1-5; no firm D call. Germline-derived CDR1 and CDR2 are MDHEN and SYDVKM. CDR3 length equals 13 residues. V lost 10 bases and J 1 base, leaving 11 bases between the germline ends. CDR3 coding DNA: TGTGCCATCCAGCCATTAAGCAATCAGCCCCAGCATTTT. It is translated as CAIQPLSNQPQHF.

The V and J genes are TRBV10-2 and TRBJ1-5, with D perhaps TRBD1 (5 bases). CDR3 length: 13 amino acids. V was trimmed by 8 bases and J by 4 bases, leaving 12 bases between them. The germline V gene has CDR1 WSHSY and CDR2 SAAADI. CDR3 DNA: TGCGCCAGCTGCGGCAGGGAGAATCAGCCCCAGCATTTT. It is translated as CASCGRENQPQHF.

This clone was counted only a few times. V is TRBV4-1 and J is TRBJ2-2; no definite D call. Trimming shortened V by 1 base and J by 7 bases, and 7 bases separated the two germline ends. The CDR3 is 13 residues long. Per the germline V gene, CDR1 is MGHRA and CDR2 is YSYEKL. CDR3 nucleotides: TGCGCCAGCAGCCAAGGGCAGTACGGGGAGCTGTTTTTT. Translating gives CASSQGQYGELFF.

This chain links TRBV27 with TRBJ2-1, with 10 bases lining up with TRBD2. V lost 4 bases to trimming and J lost 0 bases; unmatched junction nucleotides: 6. Looked up from germline, CDR1 is MNHEY and CDR2 is SMNVEV (reference sequence). The CDR3 length is 17 residues. In DNA form, the CDR3 reads TGTGCCAGCAGTTGGACTAGCGGCGCTTACTCCTACAATGAGCAGTTCTTC. Translation: CASSWTSGAYSYNEQFF.

This clone appeared a few times. The chain couples TRBV7-2 to TRBJ2-3; D gene uncertain. CDR1 is SGHTA and CDR2 is FQGNSA in the germline V gene. The CDR3 runs 12 residues. Trimming left V 2 bases short and J 5 bases short, with 5 bases between. DNA of the CDR3: TGTGCCAGCAGCTTAAATGGAGATACGCAGTATTTT. Its translation: CASSLNGDTQYF. Full variable domain (outside the CDR3, taken from reference TRBV7-2 and TRBJ2-3): GAGVSQSPSNKVTEKGKDVELRCDPISGHTALYWYRQSLGQGLEFLIYFQGNSAPDKSGLPSDRFSAERTGGSVSTLTIQRTQQEDSAVYLCASSLNGDTQYFGPGTRLTVL.

The chain joins TRBV7-2 to TRBJ1-5; a weak D match, TRBD1 (5 bases). The V end lost 4 bases, the J end lost 4 bases, and 11 bases lay between the germline ends. CDR1 is SGHTA, CDR2 FQGNSA, per germline. CDR3 size: 14 residues. The CDR3 DNA reads as TGTGCCAGCAGCTCTCAGGGAGTGAATCAGCCCCAGCATTTT. Translating it yields CASSSQGVNQPQHF.

V usage is TRBV27 and J usage is TRBJ2-7, with unresolved D. Germline-derived CDR1 and CDR2 are MNHEY and SMNVEV (reference sequence). V shed 5 bases and J shed 3 bases, with 14 bases lying between them. The CDR3 contains 14 residues. In DNA form, the CDR3 reads TGTGCCAGCAGTCGGTCGAACGGGCGCTACGAGCAGTACTTC. Translation: CASSRSNGRYEQYF.

The V and J genes are TRBV6-6 and TRBJ1-4, with D maybe TRBD1 (5 bases). Trimming shortened V by 1 base and J by 8 bases, and 17 bases separated the two germline ends. The V gene's germline CDR1 is MNHNY and CDR2 SVGAGI (reference sequence). This CDR3 spans 16 amino acids. The CDR3 region is CASSYLGQGLGEKLFF. The CDR3 coding sequence is TGTGCCAGCAGTTACTTAGGCCAGGGCTTGGGGGAAAAACTGTTTTTT.

In its sample, this clone was seen a few times. The sample carries other DNA sequences with the same CDR3. The rearrangement uses TRBV6-5 and TRBJ2-2; no definite D call. This CDR3 comprises 12 residues. The ends were cut back, 3 bases at V and 5 bases at J, with 4 bases in the middle. The germline V gene has CDR1 MNHEY and CDR2 SVGAGI. CDR3: CASSYRTGELFF. The CDR3 nucleotides are TGTGCCAGCAGTTATAGGACCGGGGAGCTGTTTTTT.

The rearrangement links TRBV19 to TRBJ1-4; 9 bases are a match to TRBD1. The CDR3 runs to 13 residues. The germline CDR1 and CDR2 sequences are LNHDA and SQIVND (reference sequence). Trimming cost V 9 bases and J 8 bases; bases outside gene matches: 7. The CDR3 reads CASTGTGNEKLFF. The CDR3 DNA follows: TGTGCCAGCACCGGGACAGGGAACGAAAAACTGTTTTTT. The variable domain in full, completed from reference TRBV19 and TRBJ1-4, reads DGGITQSPKYLFRKEGQNVTLSCEQNLNHDAMYWYRQDPGQGLRLIYYSQIVNDFQKGDIAEGYSVSREKKESFPLTVTSAQKNPTAFYLCASTGTGNEKLFFGSGTQLSVL.

This clone was seen only a few times. This rearrangement joins TRBV21-1 to TRBJ1-5; the D segment call TRBD1 is taken from the table without a DNA check. TRBV21-1 is reported as a pseudogene. This CDR3 has 16 amino acids. The CDR3 protein is CASSSYREGSNQPQHF. The CDR3 nucleotides are TGTGCCAGCAGCTCATACAGGGAAGGGAGCAATCAGCCCCAGCATTTT.

V and J are TRBV5-4 and TRBJ2-7, with TRBD1 matching 10 bases. CDR1 SGHNT and CDR2 YYREEE come from the germline V gene (reference sequence). This CDR3 spans 15 amino acids. V shed 4 bases and J 3 bases; nucleotides not matched to a gene: 7. CDR3 coding DNA: TGTGCCAGCAGCCGGACTGGGGACAGGGGCTACGAGCAGTACTTC. Amino acids: CASSRTGDRGYEQYF.

V gene TRBV6-1 combines with J gene TRBJ1-3, with 7 bases aligning to TRBD1. Trimming at V came to 6 bases and at J to 0 bases, leaving 5 bases not matched to a gene. CDR1 and CDR2 (germline): MNHNS, SASEGT. The CDR3 contains 15 residues. The DNA of the CDR3 is TGTGCCAGCAGAGGACAGGCCATCTCTGGAAACACCATATATTTT. It specifies CASRGQAISGNTIYF.

The genes are TRBV6-1 and TRBJ1-5, with D unclear. The CDR3 has 17 residues. The germline gives CDR1 MNHNS, CDR2 SASEGT. V dropped 2 bases and J dropped 0 bases, with 14 bases sitting between them. The CDR3 region is CASSETRGRYSNQPQHF. Here the CDR3 DNA reads TGTGCCAGCAGTGAAACCCGAGGACGGTATAGCAATCAGCCCCAGCATTTT.

This sequence joins TRBV6-5 and TRBJ2-5; 7 bases are shared with TRBD2. The DNA end lines up better with TRBJ2-7; the J call may be wrong. Germline V CDR1 and CDR2: MNHEY, SVGAGI. CDR3 length: 14 amino acids. The CDR3 reads CASSYLKVAGEQYF. The DNA of the CDR3 is TGTGCCAGCAGTTACTTGAAGGTAGCGGGCGAGCAGTACTTC.

The rearrangement uses TRBV15 and TRBJ1-5; no firm D call. This CDR3 spans 15 amino acids. The germline CDR1 and CDR2 sequences are LNHNV and YYDKDF (reference sequence). Trimming cost V 6 bases and J 2 bases, with 14 bases left between them. CDR3 in DNA: TGTGCCACCAGTACTGCAATAGATGGCAATCAGCCCCAGCATTTT. Translated, it gives CATSTAIDGNQPQHF.

V is TRBV5-5 and J is TRBJ2-2, with a possible D match to TRBD1 (5 bases). The CDR3 covers 15 residues. The V gene lost 1 base and the J gene lost 5 bases, with 12 bases spanning the gap. Germline-derived CDR1 and CDR2 are SGHKS and YYEKEE (reference sequence). The CDR3 DNA sequence: TGTGCCAGCAGCTTGTCCCTGACAGTTACCGGGGAGCTGTTTTTT. Protein product: CASSLSLTVTGELFF.

The chain employs TRBV5-4 and TRBJ1-2; D gene uncertain. The CDR3 length is 14 residues. Trimming left V 3 bases short and J 2 bases short, with 11 bases between. Germline values: CDR1 SGHNT, CDR2 YYREEE (reference sequence). This CDR3 is CASSSGGRNYGYTF. In DNA form, the CDR3 reads TGTGCCAGCAGCTCCGGAGGGAGGAACTATGGCTACACCTTC.

In the case of this clone: Distinct nucleotide sequences in the sample also encode this CDR3. V and J are TRBV7-2 and TRBJ2-3; no clear D. This CDR3 is 13 amino acids long. Germline CDR1 reads SGHTA; CDR2 reads FQGNSA. Trimming took 1 base from V and 5 from J, leaving 7 bases between them. CDR3 protein: CASSLDLGDTQYF. The CDR3 nucleotides are TGTGCCAGCAGCTTAGACCTGGGAGATACGCAGTATTTT.

The gene calls are TRBV29-1 and TRBJ2-5; 13 bases are a match to TRBD2. V was clipped by 5 bases and J by 2 bases; unmatched bases: 8. Per the germline V gene, CDR1 is SQVTM and CDR2 is ANQGSEA. This CDR3 has 16 residues. DNA for the CDR3: TGCAGCGTTCGTGGGACTAGCGGGGCCCCTCAAGAGACCCAGTACTTC. Residues: CSVRGTSGAPQETQYF.

This clone was counted a few times. The chain combines TRBV5-5 with TRBJ1-2, with TRBD1 matching over 7 bases. This CDR3 comprises 15 residues. The germline V gene has CDR1 SGHKS and CDR2 YYEKEE (reference sequence). V was clipped by 0 bases and J by 2 bases; unmatched bases: 4. The CDR3 region is CASSLVAGGNYGYTF. The CDR3 DNA is TGTGCCAGCAGCTTGGTTGCAGGGGGGAACTATGGCTACACCTTC.

The CDR3 region has the DNA TGTGCCAGCAGTTACAGGACAGGGCTGAATGGCTACACCTTC. Translating gives CASSYRTGLNGYTF. The rearrangement joins TRBV6-5 to TRBJ1-2, with TRBD1 matching 8 bases. The CDR3 consists of 14 residues. Per germline, CDR1 MNHEY and CDR2 SVGAGI. V lost 2 bases to trimming and J lost 6 bases; unmatched junction nucleotides: 5.

J is TRBJ2-3 and V is TRBV6-5; D gene unclear. CDR1 is MNHEY, CDR2 SVGAGI, per germline. The V and J ends lost 2 bases and 0 bases respectively, with 6 bases between them. This CDR3 contains 14 residues. Here the CDR3 reads CASSYASSTDTQYF. CDR3 DNA: TGTGCCAGCAGTTACGCCTCGAGCACAGATACGCAGTATTTT.

CDR3 loop: CASSQDRWFRLAGGPIRETQYF. The CDR3, as DNA: TGCGCCAGCAGCCAAGATCGCTGGTTCAGGCTAGCGGGGGGGCCGATCCGAGAGACCCAGTACTTC. The J gene is TRBJ2-5, the V gene TRBV4-3; 12 bases match TRBD2. Trimming at V came to 0 bases and at J to 4 bases, leaving 21 bases not matched to a gene. Germline loops: CDR1 LGHNA, CDR2 YSLEER. This CDR3 has 22 residues.

The V and J genes are TRBV13 and TRBJ2-3; 11 bases align to TRBD2. Germline V gene data show CDR1 as PRHDT and CDR2 as FYEKMQ (reference sequence). The CDR3 length is 16 residues. The ends lost 3 bases at V and 2 bases at J; junction bases unmatched: 4. For the CDR3, the DNA is TGTGCCAGCAGCTTGAGTAGCGGGGGGGCCACAGATACGCAGTATTTT. It is translated as CASSLSSGGATDTQYF. Complete variable domain (other parts from reference TRBV13 and TRBJ2-3): AAGVIQSPRHLIKEKRETATLKCYPIPRHDTVYWYQQGPGQDPQFLISFYEKMQSDKGSIPDRFSAQQFSDYHSELNMSSLELGDSALYFCASSLSSGGATDTQYFGPGTRLTVL.

The chain joins TRBV6-6 to TRBJ1-4; no reliable D call. The V end was cut by 0 bases, the J end by 7 bases, with 12 bases between. The CDR3 extends over 15 amino acids. Germline V CDR1 and CDR2: MNHNY, SVGAGI (reference sequence). The CDR3 nucleotides read TGTGCCAGCAGTTACTCGGGAGGAAGCGGTGAAAAACTGTTTTTT. It is translated as CASSYSGGSGEKLFF.

The chain uses TRBV29-1 and TRBJ1-4, with D unclear. Germline CDR1 SQVTM, CDR2 ANQGSEA. V lost 6 bases and J lost 10, with 27 bases in between. The CDR3 covers 16 residues. The CDR3 DNA sequence: TGCAGCGTATCGGAACCTAGGACGGCTGTATCGGGAAAACTGTTTTTT. Encoded protein: CSVSEPRTAVSGKLFF.